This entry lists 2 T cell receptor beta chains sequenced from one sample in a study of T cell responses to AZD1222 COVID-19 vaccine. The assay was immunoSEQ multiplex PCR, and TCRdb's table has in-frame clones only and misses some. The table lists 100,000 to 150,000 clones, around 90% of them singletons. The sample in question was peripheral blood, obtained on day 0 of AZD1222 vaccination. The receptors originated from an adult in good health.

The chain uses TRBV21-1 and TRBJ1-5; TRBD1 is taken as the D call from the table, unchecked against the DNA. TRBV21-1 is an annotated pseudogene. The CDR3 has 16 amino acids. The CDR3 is CASSKDPDKNNQPQHF. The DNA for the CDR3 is TGTGCCAGCAGCAAAGATCCGGACAAGAATAATCAGCCCCAGCATTTT.

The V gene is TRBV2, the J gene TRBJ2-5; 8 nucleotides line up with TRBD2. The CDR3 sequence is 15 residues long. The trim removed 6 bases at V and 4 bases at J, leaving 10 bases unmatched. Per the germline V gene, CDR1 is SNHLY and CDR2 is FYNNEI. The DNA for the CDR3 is TGTGCCAGCAGACCTTTAGCGGGACGGGGAGAGACCCAGTACTTC. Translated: CASRPLAGRGETQYF.